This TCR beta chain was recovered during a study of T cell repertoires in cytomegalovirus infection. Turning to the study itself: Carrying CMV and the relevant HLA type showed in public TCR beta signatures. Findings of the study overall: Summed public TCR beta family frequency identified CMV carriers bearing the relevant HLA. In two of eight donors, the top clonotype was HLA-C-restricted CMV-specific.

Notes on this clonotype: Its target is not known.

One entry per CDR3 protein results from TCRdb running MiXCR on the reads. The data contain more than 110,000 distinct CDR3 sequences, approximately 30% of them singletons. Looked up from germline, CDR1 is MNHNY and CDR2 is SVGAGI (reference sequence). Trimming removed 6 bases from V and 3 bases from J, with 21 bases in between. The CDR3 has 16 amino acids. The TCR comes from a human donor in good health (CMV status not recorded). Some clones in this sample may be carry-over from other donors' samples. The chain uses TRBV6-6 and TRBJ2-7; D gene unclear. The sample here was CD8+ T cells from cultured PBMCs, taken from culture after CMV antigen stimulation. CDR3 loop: CASSSIALDRNYEQYF. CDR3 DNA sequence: TGTGCCAGCAGCTCCATCGCGCTAGATCGGAACTACGAGCAGTACTTC.